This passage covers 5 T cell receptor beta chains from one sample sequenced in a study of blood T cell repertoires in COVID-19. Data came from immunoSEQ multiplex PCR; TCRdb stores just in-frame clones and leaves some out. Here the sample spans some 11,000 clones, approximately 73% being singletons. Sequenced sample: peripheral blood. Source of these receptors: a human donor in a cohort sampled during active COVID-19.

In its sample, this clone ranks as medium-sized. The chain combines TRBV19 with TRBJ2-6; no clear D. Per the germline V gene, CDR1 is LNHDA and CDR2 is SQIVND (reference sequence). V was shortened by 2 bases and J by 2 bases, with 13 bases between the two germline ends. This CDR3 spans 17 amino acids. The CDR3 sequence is CASSIWLGATGANVLTF. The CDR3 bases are TGTGCCAGTAGTATATGGTTAGGAGCAACTGGGGCCAACGTCCTGACTTTC.

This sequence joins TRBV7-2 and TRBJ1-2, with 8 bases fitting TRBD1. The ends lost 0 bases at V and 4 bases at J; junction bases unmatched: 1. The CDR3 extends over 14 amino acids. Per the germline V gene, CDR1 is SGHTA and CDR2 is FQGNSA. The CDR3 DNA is TGTGCCAGCAGCTTAGCAACAGGGGGCTATGGCTACACCTTC. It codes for CASSLATGGYGYTF.

The CDR3 reads CASSLGSGGLNTEAFF. For the CDR3, the DNA is TGCGCCAGCAGCTTGGGGTCCGGGGGACTGAACACTGAAGCTTTCTTT. The chain employs TRBV5-1 and TRBJ1-1, with D perhaps TRBD1 (5 bases). The germline V gene encodes CDR1 SGHRS and CDR2 YFSETQ. The V gene lost 0 bases and the J gene lost 0 bases, with 12 bases spanning the gap. CDR3 length: 16 residues.

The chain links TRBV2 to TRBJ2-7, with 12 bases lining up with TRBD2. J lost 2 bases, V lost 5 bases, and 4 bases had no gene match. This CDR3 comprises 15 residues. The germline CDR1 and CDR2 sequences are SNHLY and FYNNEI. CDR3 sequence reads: CASSRTSGEAYEQYF. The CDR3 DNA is TGTGCCAGCAGTCGGACTAGCGGGGAGGCCTACGAGCAGTACTTC.

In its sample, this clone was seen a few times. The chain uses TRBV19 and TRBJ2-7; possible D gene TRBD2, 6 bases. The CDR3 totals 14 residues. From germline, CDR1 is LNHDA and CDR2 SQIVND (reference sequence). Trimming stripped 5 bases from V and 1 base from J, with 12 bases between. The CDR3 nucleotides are TGTGCCAGTAGTTGGGGGGTTGGGTCCTACGAGCAGTACTTC. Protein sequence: CASSWGVGSYEQYF.